What follows are 29 T cell receptor beta chains derived from one specimen sequenced in a study of cytomegalovirus exposure and HLA in healthy donors listed by TCRdb under 2017. Libraries were built with the immunoSEQ multiplex PCR assay. For the multiplex PCR, a mixture combining 60 forward primers for TCR Vbeta segments and 13 reverse primers for TCR Jbeta segments was used. TCRdb holds this immuneACCESS table with in-frame rearrangements only. Some clones are missing; in checked studies, unresolved V genes explain under half, and the rest has no known cause. The sample data list around 110,000 clones, and roughly 80% of these were observed just once. The ten largest clonotypes hold more than 2% of the sample. Sequencing input: PBMCs. Source of these receptors: a man in his thirties or forties in good health and CMV-seronegative.

The chain has TRBV19 and TRBJ1-3; D is ambiguous. V lost 3 bases and J lost 0, with 12 bases in between. Looked up from germline, CDR1 is LNHDA and CDR2 is SQIVND (reference sequence). The CDR3 totals 16 residues. The CDR3 reads CASSIPGQASGNTIYF. CDR3 nucleotides: TGTGCCAGTAGTATCCCCGGCCAGGCCTCTGGAAACACCATATATTTT.

The rearrangement links TRBV6-4 to TRBJ2-3; 8 bases align to TRBD2. In germline, CDR1 is MRHNA, CDR2 SNTAGT. The J segment lost 3 bases and the V segment lost 5 bases, leaving 4 bases of the junction unmatched. CDR3 length equals 14 residues. For the CDR3, the DNA is TGTGCCAGCAGTTCGGGAGGGGGTACAGATACGCAGTATTTT. It encodes CASSSGGGTDTQYF.

This clone has only a few counts. The chain couples TRBV11-2 to TRBJ1-1; unclear D gene. The CDR3 is 13 residues long. Trimming shortened V by 5 bases and J by 2 bases, and 9 bases separated the two germline ends. From germline, CDR1 is SGHAT and CDR2 FQNNGV. CDR3 sequence reads: CASSHMTNTEAFF. CDR3 DNA sequence: TGTGCCAGCAGCCACATGACTAACACTGAAGCTTTCTTT.

V usage is TRBV7-9 and J usage is TRBJ1-2; D is unclear. The CDR3 loop spans 13 amino acids. Trimming left V 3 bases short and J 7 bases short, with 12 bases between. Germline CDR1 and CDR2: SEHNR and FQNEAQ (reference sequence). Here the CDR3 DNA reads TGTGCCAGCAGCTTCGACGGAGCTAGTGGCTACACCTTC. The encoded protein is CASSFDGASGYTF.

CDR3 region: CASSVAIGGNQPQHF. The CDR3 region has the DNA TGTGCCAGCAGTGTTGCTATCGGGGGAAATCAGCCCCAGCATTTT. The V gene is TRBV6-1, the J gene TRBJ1-5; weak D call: TRBD1 (5 bases). Germline V gene sequence: CDR1 MNHNS, CDR2 SASEGT. The germline V and J ends were trimmed by 4 bases and 4 bases, with 14 bases remaining between them. This CDR3 comprises 15 residues.

The chain has TRBV5-1 and TRBJ1-3; D possibly corresponds to TRBD1 (6 bases). The germline V gene has CDR1 SGHRS and CDR2 YFSETQ. The CDR3 contains 14 residues. Deletions cut 3 bases from V and 7 bases from J, with 14 bases between. CDR3 coding DNA: TGCGCCAGCAGCTCTGGGACATCGGTCAACACCATATATTTT. The encoded protein is CASSSGTSVNTIYF.

V and J are TRBV18 and TRBJ1-5, with D unclear. This CDR3 has 14 amino acids. V was clipped by 5 bases and J by 7 bases, with 15 bases between them. Germline V gene sequence: CDR1 KGHSH, CDR2 LQKENI. CDR3 sequence: CASSSDLTGQPQHF. The CDR3 region has the DNA TGTGCCAGCTCATCAGACCTTACGGGACAGCCCCAGCATTTT.

This clone was observed a handful of times. The rearrangement uses TRBV5-1 and TRBJ2-3; D ambiguous. The CDR3 extends over 17 amino acids. The germline V and J ends were trimmed by 4 bases and 0 bases, with 18 bases remaining between them. Germline-derived CDR1 and CDR2 are SGHRS and YFSETQ. CDR3 in amino acids: CASSPSPRHLSTDTQYF. Written as DNA, the CDR3 is TGCGCCAGCAGCCCATCCCCGCGACACCTGAGCACAGATACGCAGTATTTT.

This chain uses TRBV28 with TRBJ2-5; no firm D call. The CDR3 extends over 14 amino acids. Germline CDR1 and CDR2: MDHEN and SYDVKM. V lost 3 bases to trimming and J lost 1 base, with 9 bases between them. CDR3 sequence (DNA): TGTGCCAGCAGTTTCCCCAACATCCAAGAGACCCAGTACTTC. It specifies CASSFPNIQETQYF.

This chain joins TRBV28 and TRBJ2-3, with TRBD2 matching over 9 bases. The CDR3 covers 14 residues. Losses at the gene ends were 6 bases for V and 3 bases for J; bases not matched to a gene: 4. In germline, CDR1 is MDHEN, CDR2 SYDVKM. CDR3 DNA sequence: TGTGCCAGCAGCGGCGGGGGGGTTACAGATACGCAGTATTTT. This gives the protein CASSGGGVTDTQYF.

V gene TRBV4-1 combines with J gene TRBJ1-5; D gene uncertain. Germline CDR1 reads MGHRA; CDR2 reads YSYEKL. The CDR3 extends over 15 amino acids. V dropped 0 bases and J dropped 5 bases, with 11 bases sitting between them. CDR3 loop: CASSQDLASYQPQHF. Here the CDR3 DNA reads TGCGCCAGCAGCCAAGATCTGGCCTCCTATCAGCCCCAGCATTTT.

Of note for this clone: This sample also contains other DNA sequences that code for the same CDR3. CDR3 amino acids: CASSYPGVETQYF. Here the CDR3 DNA reads TGTGCCAGCAGTTACCCGGGGGTGGAGACCCAGTACTTC. The V and J genes are TRBV6-5 and TRBJ2-5, with a weak D call TRBD2 (6 bases). The germline V gene encodes CDR1 MNHEY and CDR2 SVGAGI. V was cut by 2 bases and J by 5 bases, with 9 bases left in between. The CDR3 runs 13 residues.

The chain links TRBV11-2 to TRBJ1-3; D is undetermined. Trimming pared 1 base from V and 2 bases from J, leaving 6 bases between. The CDR3 spans 14 residues. The germline V gene encodes CDR1 SGHAT and CDR2 FQNNGV. The CDR3: CASSLAGPGNTIYF. The CDR3 DNA sequence: TGTGCCAGCAGCTTAGCAGGTCCTGGAAACACCATATATTTT.

V gene TRBV4-3 combines with J gene TRBJ1-2; TRBD1 matches at 11 bases. With V trimmed by 3 bases and J by 5 bases, 5 bases remained unmatched. This CDR3 is 15 amino acids long. Per the germline V gene, CDR1 is LGHNA and CDR2 is YSLEER. As DNA, the CDR3 is TGCGCCAGCAGCCAGACCCGGGACAGGGGGTATGGCTACACCTTC. It specifies CASSQTRDRGYGYTF.

The rearrangement links TRBV7-9 to TRBJ2-1, with a possible D match to TRBD2 (5 bases). V was trimmed by 0 bases and J by 9 bases, leaving 9 bases between them. Germline V gene sequence: CDR1 SEHNR, CDR2 FQNEAQ (reference sequence). The CDR3 has 13 residues. The DNA of the CDR3 is TGTGCCAGCAGCTTAGCAATGGGGAGTGAGCAGTTCTTC. Translating gives CASSLAMGSEQFF.

Turning to this clone: Sequence at one end of the junction differs from germline and may be a read error. This chain joins TRBV5-6 and TRBJ2-4; 9 bases map to TRBD2. CDR1 SGHDT and CDR2 YYEEEE come from the germline V gene. The CDR3 runs 17 residues. The CDR3 is CASSWLSSGVAKNSQYF. CDR3 DNA sequence: TGTGCCAGCAGCTGGTTGTCTAGCGGGGTAGCCAAAAACAGTCAGTACTTC.

The CDR3 sequence is CASSLVGTEGYTF. In DNA, the CDR3 is TGCGCCAGCAGCTTGGTGGGGACAGAAGGCTACACCTTC. The chain links TRBV5-1 to TRBJ1-2, with TRBD1 identical over 7 bases. V lost 0 bases, J lost 8 bases, and 4 bases stayed unmatched. This CDR3 region has 13 residues. The germline V gene encodes CDR1 SGHRS and CDR2 YFSETQ.

The J gene is TRBJ2-1, the V gene TRBV5-1, with 8 bases aligning to TRBD1. Trimming cost V 4 bases and J 2 bases; bases outside gene matches: 2. The CDR3 covers 14 residues. Germline V lookup: CDR1 SGHRS, CDR2 YFSETQ. DNA for the CDR3: TGCGCCAGCAGCGCGGACAGGGCCTACAATGAGCAGTTCTTC. Its protein product is CASSADRAYNEQFF.

This clone has a single count. The chain combines TRBV7-2 with TRBJ2-7; no firm D call. The germline V gene encodes CDR1 SGHTA and CDR2 FQGNSA. Trimming cost V 3 bases and J 0 bases, with 6 bases left between them. The CDR3 covers 13 residues. The chain's CDR3 is CASSLAVSYEQYF. In DNA form, the CDR3 reads TGTGCCAGCAGCTTGGCAGTCTCCTACGAGCAGTACTTC.

The chain employs TRBV19 and TRBJ2-5; TRBD2 aligns across 7 bases. Trimming took 0 bases from V and 2 from J; bases not matched to a gene: 18. The V gene's germline CDR1 is LNHDA and CDR2 SQIVND (reference sequence). This CDR3 contains 20 residues. In nucleotides, the CDR3 is TGTGCCAGTAGTATAGATGATGGGGGGAGGGGACCGACTATTCAAGAGACCCAGTACTTC. This sequence encodes CASSIDDGGRGPTIQETQYF. The complete variable domain, with remaining parts taken from reference TRBV19 and TRBJ2-5, reads DGGITQSPKYLFRKEGQNVTLSCEQNLNHDAMYWYRQDPGQGLRLIYYSQIVNDFQKGDIAEGYSVSREKKESFPLTVTSAQKNPTAFYLCASSIDDGGRGPTIQETQYFGPGTRLLVL.

J is TRBJ2-3 and V is TRBV28, with D possibly being TRBD1 (5 bases). Looked up from germline, CDR1 is MDHEN and CDR2 is SYDVKM. The germline V and J ends were trimmed by 7 bases and 0 bases, with 14 bases remaining between them. The CDR3 is 15 residues long. The CDR3 nucleotides read TGTGCCAGCAATACAAACAGGCCTAGCACAGATACGCAGTATTTT. This encodes CASNTNRPSTDTQYF.

The chain employs TRBV15 and TRBJ2-2, with a weak D call TRBD2 (6 bases). The CDR3 totals 15 residues. Trimming took off 3 bases at V and 2 bases at J, with 10 bases between the two ends. In germline, CDR1 is LNHNV, CDR2 YYDKDF (reference sequence). CDR3 sequence reads: CATSSRELNTGELFF. The CDR3 coding sequence is TGTGCCACCAGCAGCCGGGAGTTAAACACCGGGGAGCTGTTTTTT.

The chain joins TRBV5-6 to TRBJ2-3, with 9 bases aligning to TRBD2. This CDR3 contains 19 residues. The V gene's germline CDR1 is SGHDT and CDR2 YYEEEE. V was clipped by 0 bases and J by 4 bases; unmatched bases: 15. CDR3 amino acids: CASSLGLASGDPEADTQYF. The CDR3 nucleotides read TGTGCCAGCAGCTTGGGGTTGGCTAGCGGGGATCCCGAGGCAGATACGCAGTATTTT.

This chain joins TRBV2 and TRBJ2-5; tentatively, D is TRBD2 (5 bases). V dropped 7 bases and J dropped 2 bases, with 8 bases sitting between them. This CDR3 comprises 12 residues. Per the germline V gene, CDR1 is SNHLY and CDR2 is FYNNEI. For the CDR3, the DNA is TGTGCCAGCACCGGGGATCAAGAGACCCAGTACTTC. Translation gives CASTGDQETQYF.

V and J are TRBV4-3 and TRBJ2-1, with TRBD2 identical over 9 bases. This CDR3 is 19 amino acids long. The germline V gene encodes CDR1 LGHNA and CDR2 YSLEER. Trimming took 1 base from V and 0 from J; bases not matched to a gene: 10. The CDR3 sequence is CASSQVPLAGDPSYNEQFF. The CDR3 nucleotides read TGCGCCAGCAGCCAAGTCCCTTTAGCGGGGGACCCCTCCTACAATGAGCAGTTCTTC.

The J gene is TRBJ1-3, the V gene TRBV28; D ambiguous. CDR3 size: 14 residues. Germline values: CDR1 MDHEN, CDR2 SYDVKM. Trimming took off 3 bases at V and 7 bases at J, with 13 bases between the two ends. CDR3 bases: TGTGCCAGCAGTTTGTACCAGTCGGAGAACACCATATATTTT. Protein product: CASSLYQSENTIYF.

This chain links TRBV15 with TRBJ1-4; no firm D call. The V gene's germline CDR1 is LNHNV and CDR2 YYDKDF (reference sequence). Trimming left V 1 base short and J 4 bases short, with 7 bases between. This CDR3 region has 14 residues. CDR3 protein: CATSRALSNEKLFF. The CDR3 nucleotides are TGTGCCACCAGCAGAGCACTGAGTAATGAAAAACTGTTTTTT.

V is TRBV5-1 and J is TRBJ2-7, with 10 nucleotides matching TRBD2. CDR3 length: 15 amino acids. V lost 0 bases, J lost 3 bases, and 3 bases stayed unmatched. The germline CDR1 and CDR2 sequences are SGHRS and YFSETQ. This chain's CDR3 is CASSLVSGGSYEQYF. In DNA, the CDR3 is TGCGCCAGCAGCTTGGTTAGCGGGGGGAGCTACGAGCAGTACTTC. The variable domain in full, with the rest retrieved from reference TRBV5-1 and TRBJ2-7, is KAGVTQTPRYLIKTRGQQVTLSCSPISGHRSVSWYQQTPGQGLQFLFEYFSETQRNKGNFPGRFSGRQFSNSRSEMNVSTLELGDSALYLCASSLVSGGSYEQYFGPGTRLTVT.

This clone was counted between two and nine times. The chain carries TRBV5-4 and TRBJ1-1, with D maybe TRBD1 (5 bases). Trimming took off 0 bases at V and 8 bases at J, with 11 bases between the two ends. Germline loops: CDR1 SGHNT, CDR2 YYREEE (reference sequence). This CDR3 spans 13 amino acids. CDR3 region: CASSLGPREEAFF. In DNA, the CDR3 is TGTGCCAGCAGCTTGGGCCCCAGGGAAGAAGCTTTCTTT.